These 15 T cell receptor beta chains were sequenced from one sample in a study of Graves' ophthalmopathy and Graves' hyperthyroidism (dated by TCRdb to the late 2010s). Instrument on record: Illumina HiSeq 2000. For repertoire sequencing, the TCR beta CDR3 regions were amplified from RNA transcripts. HTBI primers and the Qiagen OneStep RT-PCR kit were used in a first-round RT-PCR, which was followed by a second-round multiplex PCR, size selection and purification. The public reads were quality trimmed at Q25 with fastp and then assembled into clones with MiXCR by TCRdb, keeping productive beta chains. Here each entry gathers all rows of one CDR3 protein and keeps the most common genes and DNA. Here the sample has some 370,000 distinct CDR3 sequences; roughly 15% occur a single time. The top ten clonotypes cover roughly 2.4% of the sample. The material sequenced was peripheral blood. These receptors were collected from an adult woman with stable Graves' hyperthyroidism.

This clonotype showed up many times. This chain connects TRBV12-3 or TRBV12-4 to TRBJ2-7; 7 nucleotides agree with TRBD1. The CDR3 sequence is 14 residues long. Germline trimming cut 1 base from V and 3 bases from J; bases unmatched to any gene: 3. CDR3 in DNA: TGTGCCAGCAGTTTAGGGACAGGCAACTACGAGCAGTACTTC. This translates into CASSLGTGNYEQYF.

This clonotype was observed at least ten times. The genes are TRBV28 and TRBJ1-2; 7 nucleotides align to TRBD1. This CDR3 has 12 residues. Germline CDR1 is MDHEN and CDR2 is SYDVKM. Trimming at V came to 5 bases and at J to 8 bases, leaving 5 bases not matched to a gene. The CDR3: CASSQGGWGYTF. CDR3 bases: TGTGCCAGCAGTCAGGGGGGGTGGGGCTACACCTTC.

In its sample, this clonotype was seen many times. The V and J genes are TRBV9 and TRBJ2-5; either TRBD1 or TRBD2 may fit D (7 bases each). The V end was cut by 4 bases, the J end by 8 bases, with 27 bases between. The CDR3 is 17 residues long. Germline V gene sequence: CDR1 SGDLS, CDR2 YYNGEE. CDR3 bases: TGTGCCAGCAGCCCTCGCGGGGGCAGGGGGTCAACGTTTACCCAGTACTTC. Translation: CASSPRGGRGSTFTQYF.

Points on this clonotype: The junction differs from germline at one of its ends, possibly a read error. CDR3: CASSIGGLAKNIKYF. CDR3 nucleotide sequence: TGTGCCAGTAGTATCGGGGGTCTAGCCAAAAACATTAAGTACTTC. The chain recombines TRBV19 with TRBJ2-4; perhaps TRBD2 as D (6 bases). Germline V CDR1 and CDR2: LNHDA, SQIVND (reference sequence). This CDR3 has 15 amino acids.

This clonotype was counted at least ten times. V usage is TRBV12-3 or TRBV12-4 and J usage is TRBJ1-1, with D perhaps TRBD1 (6 bases). The CDR3 is 13 residues long. The germline V and J ends were trimmed by 3 bases and 10 bases, with 15 bases remaining between them. CDR3 residues: CASSLDSQLAAFF. The CDR3 DNA reads as TGTGCCAGCAGTTTGGACAGCCAGCTTGCAGCTTTCTTT.

This clonotype was seen many times. This sequence joins TRBV7-9 and TRBJ2-5; the D is unclear. Germline V gene data show CDR1 as SEHNR and CDR2 as FQNEAQ (reference sequence). This CDR3 contains 12 residues. Between the trimmed V and J ends, which lost 7 bases and 4 bases, there was a span of 10 bases. The CDR3 nucleotides read TGTGCCAGCACCCCATGGGGAGAGACCCAGTACTTC. It yields the protein CASTPWGETQYF. Looking up the rest from reference TRBV7-9 and TRBJ2-5 gives the full variable domain: DTGVSQNPRHKITKRGQNVTFRCDPISEHNRLYWYRQTLGQGPEFLTYFQNEAQLEKSRLLSDRFSAERPKGSFSTLEIQRTEQGDSAMYLCASTPWGETQYFGPGTRLLVL.

This clonotype was counted many times. J is TRBJ2-7 and V is TRBV28; a weak D match, TRBD2 (6 bases). Germline-derived CDR1 and CDR2 are MDHEN and SYDVKM. The CDR3 spans 17 residues. V was cut by 3 bases and J by 3 bases, with 21 bases left in between. As DNA, the CDR3 is TGTGCCAGCAGTTTTCCGATCGGGCGGGACCTCGACTACGAGCAGTACTTC. Translating it yields CASSFPIGRDLDYEQYF.

Here the CDR3 reads CATSRKNEQYF. In DNA form, the CDR3 reads TGTGCCACCAGCAGAAAGAACGAGCAGTACTTC. The genes are TRBV15 and TRBJ2-7; D call uncertain. The CDR3 loop spans 11 amino acids. Germline V gene lookup returns CDR1 LNHNV and CDR2 YYDKDF (reference sequence). V was cut by 2 bases and J by 5 bases, with 4 bases left in between.

In its sample, this clonotype was seen many times. A read error may explain this, as a much larger clone is one base away. The chain carries TRBV28 and TRBJ1-1; D gene ambiguous. This CDR3 has 12 amino acids. The V gene's germline CDR1 is MDHEN and CDR2 SYDVKM. Trimming stripped 4 bases from V and 10 bases from J, with 13 bases between. The CDR3 DNA sequence: TGTGCCAGCAGTTCCCATAACGTTGGAGCTTTCTTT. Its protein is CASSSHNVGAFF.

The chain recombines TRBV3-1 with TRBJ1-1; D gene ambiguous. The CDR3 has 11 amino acids. With 1 base removed from V and 11 bases from J, the gap between germline ends came to 8 bases. Germline V gene data show CDR1 as LGHDT and CDR2 as YNNKEL (reference sequence). The CDR3 region is CASSQGSGAFF. CDR3 bases: TGTGCCAGCAGCCAAGGGTCCGGGGCTTTCTTT.

This clonotype occurred many times. The genes are TRBV5-4 and TRBJ2-7, with 11 bases lining up with TRBD2. Germline V gene sequence: CDR1 SGHNT, CDR2 YYREEE (reference sequence). The CDR3 has 15 amino acids. V lost 0 bases to trimming and J lost 5 bases; unmatched junction nucleotides: 4. CDR3 nucleotides: TGTGCCAGCAGCTTGGAACTAGCGGGAGTCGACGAGCAGTACTTC. As protein: CASSLELAGVDEQYF. Variable domain in full (rest from reference TRBV5-4 and TRBJ2-7): ETGVTQSPTHLIKTRGQQVTLRCSSQSGHNTVSWYQQALGQGPQFIFQYYREEENGRGNFPPRFSGLQFPNYSSELNVNALELDDSALYLCASSLELAGVDEQYFGPGTRLTVT.

The chain combines TRBV9 with TRBJ2-4, with 9 bases that match TRBD1. The CDR3 runs to 14 residues. Trimming took 4 bases from V and 9 from J; bases not matched to a gene: 8. Germline CDR1 reads SGDLS; CDR2 reads YYNGEE. The CDR3: CASSPSDRGGIQYF. As DNA, the CDR3 is TGTGCCAGCAGCCCCTCGGACAGGGGAGGCATTCAGTACTTC.

The chain joins TRBV5-8 to TRBJ2-5; D uncertain. V gave up 1 base and J gave up 5 bases, with 15 bases separating them. This CDR3 is 15 amino acids long. Germline CDR1 SGHTS, CDR2 YDEGEE. CDR3 amino acids: CASSLPISLWETQYF. The CDR3 DNA sequence: TGTGCCAGCAGCTTGCCCATTAGCCTCTGGGAGACCCAGTACTTC.

V and J are TRBV10-3 and TRBJ2-7, with TRBD2 matching over 10 bases. This CDR3 spans 14 amino acids. V lost 4 bases to trimming and J lost 3 bases; unmatched junction nucleotides: 3. Germline V CDR1 and CDR2: ENHRY, SYGVKD. This CDR3 is CAISGIAGGYEQYF. The CDR3, as DNA: TGTGCCATCAGTGGGATAGCGGGAGGCTACGAGCAGTACTTC.

This clonotype was counted many times. This rearrangement joins TRBV20-1 to TRBJ2-7; D is unresolved. This CDR3 contains 14 residues. V shed 5 bases and J shed 0 bases, with 14 bases lying between them. In germline, CDR1 is DFQATT, CDR2 SNEGSKA (reference sequence). The CDR3 is CSAATPRSSYEQYF. The CDR3 DNA is TGCAGTGCTGCTACCCCCAGAAGCTCCTACGAGCAGTACTTC.